The TCR beta chain under discussion was sequenced for a study of blood T cell repertoires in COVID-19. Some clones are missing from TCRdb's copy, which holds only in-frame ones; the method was immunoSEQ multiplex PCR. The sample includes a few hundred thousand clones, roughly nine tenths seen only once; the top ten take 2.5% to 3.5%. Participants were aged 18 to 89 years, lived in 24 US areas, and enrolled virtually. The CDR3 is 13 amino acids. V lost 5 bases to trimming and J lost 3 bases; unmatched junction nucleotides: 3. This sequence was found in a woman aged 25 to 39 who had recovered from COVID-19. Sequences were obtained from PBMCs or T cells enriched from blood (not recorded which). The chain combines TRBV12-3 or TRBV12-4 with TRBJ2-7, with 8 bases aligning to TRBD2. CDR3 in amino acids: CASSRTSFYEQYF. CDR3 nucleotide sequence: TGTGCCAGCAGTCGGACTAGCTTCTACGAGCAGTACTTC.